This entry lists 18 T cell receptor beta chains sequenced from one sample in a study of T cells in women clearing cervical HPV infection. Clones were sequenced by immunoSEQ multiplex PCR, and TCRdb holds only the in-frame ones, with some missing. The repertoire table contains 15,000 or so clones. The sample taken for sequencing was blood buffy coat. The receptors shown here come from a woman aged 18 to 69 with a cervical HPV16 infection that either progressed to CIN3+ or cleared (not recorded which).

The sequenced CDR3 bases are TGTGCCAGCAGTCATGGGCAGAACACCGGGGAG. It is translated as CASSHGQNTGE. The CDR3 reads in full as CASSHGQNTGELFF. The J gene is TRBJ2-2, the V gene TRBV6-2 or TRBV6-3, with D uncertain. The read falls 3 residues short of the CDR3 end, and the missing part is taken from the germline J gene. Germline V CDR1 and CDR2: MNHEY, SVGEGT. V lost 5 bases, J lost 1 base, and 8 bases lay in between. The CDR3 totals 14 residues.

On this clone: Sequencing ends 3 residues short of the CDR3 end; the germline J gene provides the rest. The gene calls are TRBV18 and TRBJ1-1; no clear D. The V and J ends lost 4 bases and 3 bases respectively, with 12 bases between them. CDR1 and CDR2 (germline): KGHSH, LQKENI. The length of the CDR3 is 14 residues. Partial CDR3 DNA: TGTGCCAGCTCACTGGTCGCGGGGTACACTGAA. Translating it yields CASSLVAGYTE. The whole CDR3 protein is CASSLVAGYTEAFF.

About this clone: Read data end 3 residues before the CDR3 end; the end is taken from the germline J gene. The V gene is TRBV19, the J gene TRBJ1-2; D gene uncertain. This CDR3 contains 16 residues. Germline CDR1 reads LNHDA; CDR2 reads SQIVND (reference sequence). CDR3 sequence reads: CASSLGLAGEDNDYTF. The CDR3 DNA, read in part, is TGTGCCAGTAGTCTCGGACTAGCGGGAGAAGATAATGAC.

Points on this clone: Sequencing ends 3 residues short of the CDR3 end; the germline J gene provides the rest. The chain couples TRBV20-1 to TRBJ1-1, with D possibly matching TRBD1 (5 bases). The V end lost 6 bases, the J end lost 0 bases, and 5 bases lay between the germline ends. The CDR3 covers 11 residues. In germline, CDR1 is DFQATT, CDR2 SNEGSKA (reference sequence). The chain's CDR3 is CSARVNTEAFF. The sequenced part of the CDR3 DNA is TGCAGTGCCAGGGTGAACACTGAA.

CDR3 sequence: CASSFTTGNSPLHF. The part of the CDR3 DNA that was read is TGTGCCAGCAGTTTCACGACGGGGAATTCACCC. The rearrangement uses TRBV7-9 and TRBJ1-6; D ambiguous. From the germline J gene comes the end of the CDR3, since the read stops 3 residues before it. Trimming removed 6 bases at V and 7 bases at J, with 13 bases between. Per the germline V gene, CDR1 is SEHNR and CDR2 is FQNEAQ (reference sequence). The CDR3 has 14 residues.

The CDR3 is CASSLSLAGVSEQFF. CDR3 DNA (partial): TGTGCCAGCAGCTTATCACTAGCGGGGGTTAGTGAG. The chain couples TRBV7-3 to TRBJ2-1; 11 bases line up with TRBD2. The read ends 3 residues shy of where the CDR3 ends; the end is completed using the germline J gene. The V gene's germline CDR1 is SGHTA and CDR2 FQGTGA. Trimming took 2 bases from V and 9 from J; bases not matched to a gene: 6. The CDR3 extends over 15 amino acids.

About this clone itself: The CDR3 goes on 3 residues after the read ends, and that part is filled in from the germline J gene. The chain couples TRBV11-2 to TRBJ2-1, with 9 nucleotides matching TRBD2. Germline lookup yields CDR1 SGHAT and CDR2 FQNNGV. The CDR3 consists of 14 residues. J lost 8 bases, V lost 4 bases, and 6 bases had no gene match. CDR3 bases read: TGTGCCAGCAGCTCCAGGCGGGAGGGCCATGAG. Its translation is CASSSRREGHE. In full, the CDR3 is CASSSRREGHEQFF.

About this clone itself: The germline gene is not matched at one end of the junction; a read error may be the cause. The read ends 3 residues early relative to the CDR3; the germline J gene fills the gap. V and J are TRBV4-2 and TRBJ2-5; D is possibly TRBD1 (5 bases). The CDR3 sequence is 15 residues long. Germline loops: CDR1 LGHNA, CDR2 YNFKEQ. CDR3 bases read: TGCGCCAGCAGCCAAATGCGTAGGGGCGGTGAGACC. This gives the protein CASSQMRRGGET. The whole CDR3 protein is CASSQMRRGGETQYF.

A note on this clone: The read comes to an end 3 residues before the CDR3 does, leaving the germline J gene to fill in the end. The chain joins TRBV14 to TRBJ2-1; no clear D. The CDR3 contains 14 residues. Germline-derived CDR1 and CDR2 are SGHDN and FVKESK. Deletions cut 4 bases from V and 0 bases from J, with 7 bases between. CDR3 region: CASSRPSSYNEQFF. The sequenced CDR3 bases are TGTGCCAGCAGCCGGCCGAGCTCCTACAATGAG.

This clone shows up as medium-sized by frequency. Read data end 3 residues before the CDR3 end; the end is taken from the germline J gene. The rearrangement joins TRBV10-3 to TRBJ2-7; no reliable D call. Germline loops: CDR1 ENHRY, CDR2 SYGVKD. V was shortened by 6 bases and J by 4 bases, with 10 bases between the two germline ends. The CDR3 covers 12 residues. CDR3 in amino acids: CAISSRRYEQYF. The sequenced part of the CDR3 DNA is TGTGCCATCAGCTCACGCAGGTACGAG.

Of note for this clone: The DNA ends 3 residues before the CDR3 does, and the rest of the CDR3 is filled in from the germline J gene. The chain couples TRBV5-1 to TRBJ2-5; tentatively, D is TRBD2 (5 bases). Germline values: CDR1 SGHRS, CDR2 YFSETQ. The V end was cut by 3 bases, the J end by 2 bases, with 14 bases between. CDR3 length: 15 residues. The CDR3 region is CASSWTPGGQETQYF. CDR3 DNA (partial): TGCGCCAGCAGCTGGACTCCAGGAGGTCAAGAGACC.

As for this clone: The sequenced fragment ends 3 residues before the CDR3 boundary, so the rest is inferred from the germline J gene. The chain employs TRBV7-3 and TRBJ2-1, with 12 bases that match TRBD1. The CDR3 covers 16 residues. Unmatched junction bases numbered 10, after V lost 5 bases and J lost 8 bases. Germline assignment: CDR1 SGHTA and CDR2 FQGTGA. The CDR3 DNA, read in part, is TGTGCCAGCAGCCCAACCCCGGGACAGGGGGCTCATGAG. Translated, it gives CASSPTPGQGAHE. The full CDR3 is CASSPTPGQGAHEQFF.

With respect to this clone: From the germline J gene comes the end of the CDR3, since the read stops 3 residues before it. This chain connects TRBV6-2 or TRBV6-3 to TRBJ1-2; D gene ambiguous. The CDR3 spans 12 residues. From germline, CDR1 is MNHEY and CDR2 SVGEGT. The CDR3 is CASRFSSQSYTF. The sequenced CDR3 bases are TGTGCCAGCAGGTTTAGCTCTCAAAGC.

On this clone itself: The sequence runs out 3 residues before the end of the CDR3; the remainder is reconstructed from the germline J gene. The chain carries TRBV2 and TRBJ1-6, with TRBD1 identical over 9 bases. In germline, CDR1 is SNHLY, CDR2 FYNNEI. CDR3 length: 16 amino acids. Here the CDR3 reads CASSEFGTGNNSALHF. The sequenced CDR3 bases are TGTGCCAGCAGTGAATTTGGGACAGGGAATAATTCTGCC. Full variable domain (missing parts from reference TRBV2 and TRBJ1-6): EPEVTQTPSHQVTQMGQEVILRCVPISNHLYFYWYRQILGQKVEFLVSFYNNEISEKSEIFDDQFSVERPDGSNFTLKIRSTKLEDSAMYFCASSEFGTGNNSALHFGNGTRLTVT.

Notes on this clone: The read is 3 residues too short to cover the CDR3 end, so that end is filled in from the germline J gene. This sequence joins TRBV5-1 and TRBJ1-4, with TRBD1 matching over 12 bases. This CDR3 is 18 amino acids long. CDR1 and CDR2 from the germline V gene are SGHRS and YFSETQ. The covered CDR3 bases are TGCGCCAGCAGCTCGGGACAGGGGGCACCCTCTGGGGCCAACGTA. Translated, it gives CASSSGQGAPSGANV. From start to end, the CDR3 is CASSSGQGAPSGANVLFF.

Remarks on this clone: The missing CDR3 end, 3 residues past where the read stops, is filled in from the germline J gene. V is TRBV7-2 and J is TRBJ2-2, with D perhaps given as TRBD1 or TRBD2 (5 bases each). The germline gives CDR1 SGHTA, CDR2 FQGNSA. Trimming shortened V by 5 bases and J by 6 bases, and 13 bases separated the two germline ends. CDR3 length equals 14 residues. CDR3 sequence reads: CASSVHQGAGELFF. The sequenced CDR3 bases are TGTGCCAGCAGCGTTCATCAGGGAGCCGGGGAG.

Turning to this clone: The read ends 3 residues shy of where the CDR3 ends; the end is completed using the germline J gene. This chain connects TRBV7-9 to TRBJ2-7; 8 bases line up with TRBD1. The junction had 4 bases not matched to a gene; V was cut back by 4 bases and J by 5 bases. CDR3 length: 13 residues. Germline assignment: CDR1 SEHNR and CDR2 FQNEAQ (reference sequence). The sequenced part of the CDR3 DNA is TGTGCCAGCAGCTCCCGGGACAGGAACGAG. This encodes CASSSRDRNE. The CDR3 as a whole reads CASSSRDRNEQYF.

Comment on this clone: Sequencing ends 3 residues short of the CDR3 end; the germline J gene provides the rest. The rearrangement uses TRBV6-2 or TRBV6-3 and TRBJ2-7; D gene unclear. CDR3 length: 16 residues. The germline V gene encodes CDR1 MNHEY and CDR2 SVGEGT. The V gene lost 6 bases and the J gene lost 0 bases, with 18 bases spanning the gap. Partial CDR3 DNA: TGTGCCAGCAGGCCCACGGGTCACCGTAGCTCCTACGAG. Translated, it gives CASRPTGHRSSYE. The entire CDR3 reads CASRPTGHRSSYEQYF.